The clone carrying this TCR beta chain appeared once. Its antigen is still unknown. The V segment lost 3 bases and the J segment 5 bases; nucleotides outside the gene matches: 8. The CDR3 is 16 residues long. Germline V gene data show CDR1 as KGHSH and CDR2 as LQKENI. This specimen comes from a study of OX40 agonist ivuxolimab in advanced cancers. Study information: Two patients with cutaneous melanoma and one with hepatocellular carcinoma, three in total, showed partial responses.

Generated by immunoSEQ multiplex PCR, the TCRdb table keeps only in-frame clones and is missing some. The sample holds tens of thousands of clones, around 77% seen once. Study-wide points: Compared with CD4+, CD8+ T cells on average had more expanded clones.

It was autoimmune disease history or systemic immunosuppression that excluded patients. Material: CD4+ or CD8+ T cells sorted from blood, obtained in a trial of the OX40 agonist ivuxolimab. The clonotype comes from an adult with an advanced solid tumor such as melanoma, head and neck, liver or kidney cancer. V is TRBV18 and J is TRBJ2-7; the match to TRBD2 covers 12 bases. CDR3 DNA sequence: TGTGCCAGCTCACCTTCTAGCGGGGGGGCCGGCAACGAGCAGTACTTC. It yields the protein CASSPSSGGAGNEQYF. Variable domain in full (rest from reference TRBV18 and TRBJ2-7): NAGVMQNPRHLVRRRGQEARLRCSPMKGHSHVYWYRQLPEEGLKFMVYLQKENIIDESGMPKERFSAEFPKEGPSILRIQQVVRGDSAAYFCASSPSSGGAGNEQYFGPGTRLTVT.